A selection of T cell receptor beta chains follows, all from one sample in a study of cytomegalovirus exposure and HLA in healthy donors. TCRdb keeps only in-frame clones here, not all; method: immunoSEQ multiplex PCR. The sample has over 150,000 clones, approximately 84% seen once. Sequencing was performed on PBMCs. The receptor set was obtained from a boy between 2 and 10 years old in good health and CMV-seronegative. The CDR3 runs from the conserved cysteine through the conserved F or W. Each record gives: V gene, clone size, D gene, J gene, CDR3 DNA, CDR3 protein. A D gene is named only where the DNA matches it firmly. Size is stated for part of the rows, as once, few or many counts, or as a class when the clone is expanded.

V: TRBV5-1
size: NA
D: NA
J: TRBJ2-1
DNA: TGCGCCAGCAGCTTAGCCATGCTCACCTACAATGAGCAGTTCTTC
CDR3: CASSLAMLTYNEQFF

V: TRBV30
size: few
D: NA
J: TRBJ2-7
DNA: TGTGCCTGGAGTCTACGAGGGAGAAGCTCCTACGAGCAGTACTTC
CDR3: CAWSLRGRSSYEQYF

V: TRBV10-3
size: NA
D: NA
J: TRBJ2-2
DNA: TGTGCCATCAGTGAGTTAGACGGGGAGCTGTTTTTT
CDR3: CAISELDGELFF

V: TRBV19
size: NA
D: TRBD2
J: TRBJ2-1
DNA: TGTGCCAGTAGTATTTACACACCCCCAGACCCCCGTCGACGTGAAGCGGGAGGGTACAATGAGCAGTTCTTC
CDR3: CASSIYTPPDPRRREAGGYNEQFF

V: TRBV7-9
size: NA
D: TRBD2
J: TRBJ2-5
DNA: TGTGCCAGCAGCAAAACTAGCGTCGTCTGGTACTTC
CDR3: CASSKTSVVWYF

V: TRBV19
size: NA
D: TRBD2
J: TRBJ2-1
DNA: TGTGCCAGTAGTATAAATTCGGGAGGGAAGAACAATGAGCAGTTCTTC
CDR3: CASSINSGGKNNEQFF

V: TRBV27
size: NA
D: TRBD1
J: TRBJ1-4
DNA: TGTGCCAGCAGCTACTTGACAGGGCCGGAAGAAAAACTGTTTTTT
CDR3: CASSYLTGPEEKLFF

V: TRBV5-1
size: NA
D: NA
J: TRBJ2-3
DNA: TGCGCCAGCAGCGACGACCTAGCAGATACGCAGTATTTT
CDR3: CASSDDLADTQYF

V: TRBV5-4
size: few
D: NA
J: TRBJ1-1
DNA: TGTGCCAGCAGCCCGGGAGGGAGTAAGGACACTGAAGCTTTCTTT
CDR3: CASSPGGSKDTEAFF

V: TRBV4-2
size: once
D: TRBD1
J: TRBJ2-2
DNA: TGTGCCAGCAGCCAGGGAACAGGGGCTAACACCGGGGAGCTGTTTTTT
CDR3: CASSQGTGANTGELFF

V: TRBV9
size: NA
D: NA
J: TRBJ2-7
DNA: TGTGCCAGCAGCGTAGGGGCGGGAACCTACGAGCAGTACTTC
CDR3: CASSVGAGTYEQYF